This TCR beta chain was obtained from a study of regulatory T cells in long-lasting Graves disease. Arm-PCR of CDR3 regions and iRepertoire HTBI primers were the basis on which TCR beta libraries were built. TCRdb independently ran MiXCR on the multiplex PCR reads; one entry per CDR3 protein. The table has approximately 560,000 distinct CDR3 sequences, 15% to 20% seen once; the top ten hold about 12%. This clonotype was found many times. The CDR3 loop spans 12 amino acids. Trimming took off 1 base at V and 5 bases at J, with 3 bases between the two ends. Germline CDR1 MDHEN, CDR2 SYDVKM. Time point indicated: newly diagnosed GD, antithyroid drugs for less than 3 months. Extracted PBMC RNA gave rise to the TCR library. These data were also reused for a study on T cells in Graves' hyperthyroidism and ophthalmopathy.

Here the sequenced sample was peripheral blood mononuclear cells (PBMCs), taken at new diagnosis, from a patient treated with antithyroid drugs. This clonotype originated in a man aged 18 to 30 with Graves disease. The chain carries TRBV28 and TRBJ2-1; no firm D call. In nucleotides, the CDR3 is TGTGCCAGCAGTTTATTTGACAATGAGCAGTTCTTC. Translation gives CASSLFDNEQFF.